This is a list of T cell receptor beta chains from one sample in a study of control samples from healthy donors and cancer patients. Some clones are missing from TCRdb's copy, which holds only in-frame ones; the method was immunoSEQ multiplex PCR. The data show about 410,000 clones, over 75% seen once. The sequenced sample consisted of PBMCs. The receptors come from a middle-aged man with head and neck cancer. The CDR3 runs from the conserved cysteine through the conserved F or W. D genes are given only for firm matches. Not all rows give a size; the values are once, few, many and, for expanded clones, a class.

J	D	size	V	CDR3	DNA
TRBJ2-7	TRBD1	NA	TRBV5-4	CASSLDRGTYEQYF	TGTGCCAGCAGCTTGGACAGGGGGACCTACGAGCAGTACTTC
TRBJ1-2	NA	NA	TRBV9	CASNTGNGYTF	TGTGCCAGCAATACAGGGAATGGCTACACCTTC
TRBJ1-2	TRBD1	NA	TRBV7-3	CASSQTGIGGYTF	TGTGCCAGCAGCCAGACAGGGATTGGGGGCTACACCTTC
TRBJ2-1	TRBD2	NA	TRBV6-2/TRBV6-3	CASSYDPTSGGFHNEQFF	TGTGCCAGCAGTTACGACCCGACTAGCGGGGGGTTCCACAATGAGCAGTTCTTC
TRBJ2-1	NA	NA	TRBV5-6	CASGSGVGRQFF	TGTGCCAGCGGCTCGGGAGTAGGTCGGCAGTTCTTC
TRBJ2-1	NA	NA	TRBV11-2	CASSQTTITYNEQFF	TGTGCCAGCAGCCAAACAACCATTACCTACAATGAGCAGTTCTTC
TRBJ1-4	NA	NA	TRBV4-2	CASSLLGERNEKLFF	TGTGCCAGCAGCCTATTAGGGGAAAGGAATGAAAAACTGTTTTTT
TRBJ2-5	NA	NA	TRBV3-1/TRBV3-2	CASSRAGEVETQYF	TGTGCCAGCAGCCGAGCGGGCGAAGTAGAGACCCAGTACTTC
TRBJ2-5	TRBD1	few	TRBV11-1	CASSPGGWETQYF	TGTGCCAGCAGCCCAGGGGGCTGGGAGACCCAGTACTTC
TRBJ2-3	NA	once	TRBV5-8	CASSRGAANTDTQYF	TGTGCCAGCAGCCGCGGGGCGGCGAACACAGATACGCAGTATTTT
TRBJ2-2	TRBD2	NA	TRBV4-1	CASSPRGGRRPGTGELFF	TGCGCCAGCAGCCCTCGGGGAGGGAGACGCCCGGGCACCGGGGAGCTGTTTTTT
TRBJ2-7	NA	NA	TRBV19	CASSTRWAQFYEQYF	TGTGCCAGTAGTACTAGATGGGCCCAGTTCTACGAGCAGTACTTC
TRBJ2-7	NA	NA	TRBV25-1	CATSLLKDEQYF	TGTGCCACTTCGCTCCTTAAGGACGAGCAGTACTTC
TRBJ1-6	NA	NA	TRBV6-6	CASSYQGLEYNSPLHF	TGTGCCAGCAGTTACCAGGGGTTGGAGTATAATTCACCCCTCCACTTT
TRBJ2-2	NA	NA	TRBV27	CASSLFPVAGELFF	TGTGCCAGCAGTTTATTCCCCGTTGCCGGGGAGCTGTTTTTT
TRBJ1-1	NA	NA	TRBV9	CASSVEGLGREAFF	TGTGCCAGCAGCGTAGAGGGCCTTGGCAGAGAAGCTTTCTTT
TRBJ1-2	TRBD1	NA	TRBV5-1	CASSSTGDYGYTF	TGCGCCAGCAGTTCCACAGGGGACTATGGCTACACCTTC
TRBJ2-1	NA	NA	TRBV6-5	CASKLDSYNEQFF	TGTGCCAGTAAACTTGACTCCTACAATGAGCAGTTCTTC
TRBJ2-3	NA	NA	TRBV30	CAWSVMAGHTDTQYF	TGTGCCTGGAGTGTAATGGCAGGGCACACAGATACGCAGTATTTT
TRBJ1-5	NA	NA	TRBV27	CASSLGSNQPQHF	TGTGCCAGCAGCCTGGGAAGCAATCAGCCCCAGCATTTT
TRBJ2-5	TRBD1	few	TRBV6-6	CASRNTAQGIETQYF	TGTGCCAGCAGGAACACCGCACAGGGGATAGAGACCCAGTACTTC
TRBJ1-4	NA	NA	TRBV30	CAWSIRSGEKLFF	TGTGCCTGGAGTATTCGGTCGGGTGAAAAACTGTTTTTT
TRBJ2-1	NA	NA	TRBV2	CARGMGWGNNEQFF	TGTGCCAGGGGAATGGGTTGGGGAAACAATGAGCAGTTCTTC
TRBJ1-6	NA	few	TRBV7-3	CASSLMIDSPLHF	TGTGCCAGCAGCTTAATGATCGATTCACCCCTCCACTTT
TRBJ1-4	NA	NA	TRBV30	CAWAEQYEKLFF	TGTGCCTGGGCCGAACAGTACGAAAAACTGTTTTTT
TRBJ2-2	TRBD2	NA	TRBV5-5	CASSLAGGTGELFF	TGTGCCAGCAGCTTGGCGGGGGGCACCGGGGAGCTGTTTTTT
TRBJ2-1	TRBD2	NA	TRBV3-1/TRBV3-2	CASSLGLAGNNEQFF	TGTGCCAGCAGCCTCGGACTAGCGGGAAACAATGAGCAGTTCTTC
TRBJ1-1	TRBD1	once	TRBV18	CASTLGQGALTEAFF	TGTGCCAGCACGTTGGGACAGGGGGCTCTGACTGAAGCTTTCTTT
TRBJ2-1	TRBD1	NA	TRBV12-3/TRBV12-4	CASSTTGLGEQFF	TGTGCCAGCAGTACGACAGGGTTAGGTGAGCAGTTCTTC
TRBJ2-6	NA	NA	TRBV24-1	CATSPGHPSGANVLTF	TGTGCCACCAGTCCGGGACACCCCTCTGGGGCCAACGTCCTGACTTTC
TRBJ1-2	NA	once	TRBV15	CATSRVPVVANPNYGYTF	TGTGCCACCAGCAGAGTTCCGGTGGTAGCAAACCCTAACTATGGCTACACCTTC
TRBJ1-2	NA	NA	TRBV7-9	CASSLDSTNYGYTF	TGTGCCAGCAGCCTGGACAGTACTAACTATGGCTACACCTTC